The present TCR beta chain was sequenced within a study of blood T cell repertoires in COVID-19. As processed by the authors: Reference gene primer amplification in the assay estimated nucleated cell counts. TCRdb keeps only in-frame clones here, not all; method: immunoSEQ multiplex PCR. That table furnishes V, J and clone size, whereas the DNA furnished D and trimming. Among 68,000 or so clones, about 90% were seen once, and the ten largest hold more than 0.4%. Deletions cut 3 bases from V and 5 bases from J, with 33 bases between. The CDR3 spans 21 residues. CDR1 is KGHDR and CDR2 is SFDVKD in the germline V gene. It was during active infection that Seattle patients were enrolled and then longitudinally followed.

This sequence originates from a man in his fifties with COVID-19, enrolled during active disease. The gene calls are TRBV24-1 and TRBJ2-5; perhaps TRBD2 as D (7 bases). Sequenced sample: peripheral blood. In DNA, the CDR3 is TGTGCCACCAGTGATCCCGACTCCCCGGGACTATTTCGAGGGGGTAGGGAGACCCAGTACTTC. Translation gives CATSDPDSPGLFRGGRETQYF.